This TCR beta chain was sequenced for a study of T-cell reconstitution after alpha-beta-depleted transplantation in children. The CDR3 is 13 amino acids. The germline V gene has CDR1 KGHSH and CDR2 LQKENI. V was shortened by 3 bases and J by 6 bases, with 11 bases between the two germline ends. Unique molecular identifiers were incorporated when the TCRbeta library was constructed. TCRdb re-called the PCR reads with MiXCR, one entry per CDR3 protein. Of some 500,000 distinct CDR3 sequences listed, approximately 20% are singletons. This receptor was taken from a human donor who donated a stem cell graft to a child with acute lymphoblastic leukemia. The sequencing here drew on PBMCs from the stem cell graft donor, taken from the stem cell graft. This chain connects TRBV18 to TRBJ1-1, with D possibly matching TRBD1 (5 bases). CDR3 in amino acids: CASSPRDVAEAFF. In nucleotides, the CDR3 is TGTGCCAGCTCACCTCGGGACGTGGCTGAAGCTTTCTTT.